Presented here are 14 T cell receptor beta chains from one specimen sequenced in a study of OX40 agonist ivuxolimab in advanced cancers. Produced via immunoSEQ multiplex PCR; TCRdb's table is partial and in-frame only. In the table there are about 76,000 clones, 70% to 90% of which are singletons. The sample here was CD4+ or CD8+ T cells sorted from blood, taken in a trial of the OX40 agonist ivuxolimab. The source is an adult with an advanced solid tumor such as melanoma, head and neck, liver or kidney cancer.

This clone was picked up one time. This chain links TRBV7-9 with TRBJ2-5; D uncertain. Trimming removed 5 bases from V and 5 bases from J, with 6 bases in between. The germline V gene encodes CDR1 SEHNR and CDR2 FQNEAQ (reference sequence). This CDR3 has 11 amino acids. CDR3 coding DNA: TGTGCCAGCAGCGGACGTGAGACCCAGTACTTC. Its translation is CASSGRETQYF.

The chain recombines TRBV5-1 with TRBJ2-2; 8 positions agree with TRBD2. V was clipped by 2 bases and J by 4 bases; unmatched bases: 7. The germline V gene encodes CDR1 SGHRS and CDR2 YFSETQ. This CDR3 is built from 16 residues. This CDR3 reads CASSFVAGLGTGELFF. CDR3 bases: TGCGCCAGCAGCTTCGTAGCGGGATTAGGCACCGGGGAGCTGTTTTTT.

The chain links TRBV5-5 to TRBJ2-3; D is possibly TRBD2 (5 bases). Trimming took 4 bases from V and 3 from J, leaving 9 bases between them. CDR3 size: 13 residues. Germline V lookup: CDR1 SGHKS, CDR2 YYEKEE (reference sequence). The CDR3 here is CASSVGVTDTQYF. Here the CDR3 DNA reads TGTGCCAGCAGCGTCGGGGTTACAGATACGCAGTATTTT.

Points on this clone: Other nucleotide sequences in the sample specify the same CDR3. The chain joins TRBV2 to TRBJ2-7; 7 bases are a match to TRBD1. CDR3 length equals 13 residues. Germline V gene data show CDR1 as SNHLY and CDR2 as FYNNEI. V trimming: 2 bases; J trimming: 2 bases; junction bases outside the gene matches: 0. The CDR3 spells CASSEQGAYEQYF. The DNA of the CDR3 is TGTGCCAGCAGTGAACAGGGGGCCTACGAGCAGTACTTC.

This clone was seen just once. Additional DNA sequences in this sample encode the identical CDR3. The genes are TRBV27 and TRBJ2-2, with D unclear. The CDR3 runs to 12 residues. The germline V gene has CDR1 MNHEY and CDR2 SMNVEV (reference sequence). Trimming cost V 3 bases and J 1 base, with 0 bases left between them. The CDR3: CASSLNTGELFF. The CDR3, as DNA: TGTGCCAGCAGTTTGAACACCGGGGAGCTGTTTTTT.

This chain links TRBV4-1 with TRBJ2-7, with 9 bases aligning to TRBD1. V lost 2 bases and J lost 5; bases outside the gene matches: 1. Germline CDR1 is MGHRA and CDR2 is YSYEKL. This CDR3 has 13 residues. The CDR3 DNA sequence: TGCGCCAGCAGCCAACGGACAGGGGACGAGCAGTACTTC. Translation gives CASSQRTGDEQYF.

V usage is TRBV10-3 and J usage is TRBJ2-2; D is possibly TRBD1 (5 bases). Trimming took off 7 bases at V and 0 bases at J, with 12 bases between the two ends. Germline V gives CDR1 ENHRY, CDR2 SYGVKD. This CDR3 contains 15 residues. DNA for the CDR3: TGTGCCATCACTGTTGACAGTGCGAACACCGGGGAGCTGTTTTTT. Translation: CAITVDSANTGELFF.

The J gene is TRBJ2-5, the V gene TRBV29-1; 7 nucleotides match TRBD2. The DNA end is more similar to TRBJ2-7, so the J call may be wrong. Per the germline V gene, CDR1 is SQVTM and CDR2 is ANQGSEA. This CDR3 is built from 15 residues. CDR3 in DNA: TGCAGCGTTGAGGGGGGGGACCTTAGCTCCTACGAGCAGTACTTC. Translation gives CSVEGGDLSSYEQYF.

DNA for the CDR3: TGTGCCAGCAGTTTATCGGGTCAGGGACAGGGCAATACGCAGTATTTT. This encodes CASSLSGQGQGNTQYF. The chain uses TRBV28 and TRBJ2-3, with TRBD1 matching 9 bases. The CDR3 totals 16 residues. CDR1 MDHEN and CDR2 SYDVKM come from the germline V gene. V lost 1 base and J lost 7; bases outside the gene matches: 9.

This chain links TRBV7-6 with TRBJ2-1; 9 nucleotides line up with TRBD1. The CDR3 length is 16 residues. Trimming removed 4 bases from V and 9 bases from J; junction bases left unmatched: 13. Germline V gene sequence: CDR1 SGHVS, CDR2 FNYEAQ. The CDR3 sequence is CASSSPPGTGSAEQFF. CDR3 bases: TGTGCCAGCAGCTCACCTCCCGGGACAGGGAGTGCTGAGCAGTTCTTC. The variable domain in full, with the rest retrieved from reference TRBV7-6 and TRBJ2-1, is GAGVSQSPRYKVTKRGQDVALRCDPISGHVSLYWYRQALGQGPEFLTYFNYEAQQDKSGLPNDRFSAERPEGSISTLTIQRTEQRDSAMYRCASSSPPGTGSAEQFFGPGTRLTVL.

The chain joins TRBV14 to TRBJ1-1; D call uncertain. The ends were cut back, 0 bases at V and 4 bases at J, with 9 bases in the middle. This CDR3 spans 14 amino acids. The V gene's germline CDR1 is SGHDN and CDR2 FVKESK. CDR3 protein: CASSQEGFSTEAFF. Here the CDR3 DNA reads TGTGCCAGCAGCCAAGAGGGCTTTTCCACTGAAGCTTTCTTT.

V gene TRBV7-9 combines with J gene TRBJ2-1; 7 nucleotides align to TRBD1. The trim removed 6 bases at V and 0 bases at J, leaving 5 bases unmatched. CDR3 length equals 15 residues. Germline-derived CDR1 and CDR2 are SEHNR and FQNEAQ (reference sequence). The CDR3 loop reads CASRQSGGSYNEQFF. CDR3 in DNA: TGTGCCAGCAGACAGTCAGGGGGCTCCTACAATGAGCAGTTCTTC.

The chain is built from TRBV27 and TRBJ2-2; D remains ambiguous. Per the germline V gene, CDR1 is MNHEY and CDR2 is SMNVEV (reference sequence). The ends were cut back, 0 bases at V and 3 bases at J, with 8 bases in the middle. There are 15 residues in the CDR3. The CDR3 loop is CASSLSPSYTGELFF. The CDR3 nucleotides read TGTGCCAGCAGTTTATCGCCCAGCTACACCGGGGAGCTGTTTTTT.

CDR3 bases: TGTGCCAGCAGCGGACCGCGAAAGACCTATGGCTACACCTTC. This codes for CASSGPRKTYGYTF. The chain carries TRBV7-6 and TRBJ1-2; D not resolved. This CDR3 is built from 14 residues. Trimming stripped 5 bases from V and 4 bases from J, with 14 bases between. Looked up from germline, CDR1 is SGHVS and CDR2 is FNYEAQ. The variable domain in full, completed from reference TRBV7-6 and TRBJ1-2, reads GAGVSQSPRYKVTKRGQDVALRCDPISGHVSLYWYRQALGQGPEFLTYFNYEAQQDKSGLPNDRFSAERPEGSISTLTIQRTEQRDSAMYRCASSGPRKTYGYTFGSGTRLTVV.